Described below is a single TCR beta chain sequence and its context. Per the germline V gene, CDR1 is MDHEN and CDR2 is SYDVKM. This CDR3 has 14 amino acids. Trimming cost V 6 bases and J 4 bases, with 12 bases left between them. This table comes from immunoSEQ multiplex PCR, and its TCRdb copy is limited to in-frame clones, with some not included. The sample has tens of thousands of clones, 75% to 90% seen once. The data belong to a study of control samples from healthy donors and cancer patients. Sequenced sample: blood. This sequence joins TRBV28 and TRBJ1-4, with D possibly TRBD1 on 5 matching bases. This receptor was identified in a man aged 65 to 85 in good health. The CDR3: CASRGGDFNEKLFF. CDR3 nucleotides: TGTGCCAGCAGGGGAGGGGATTTTAATGAAAAACTGTTTTTT.